The 18 T cell receptor beta chains listed next were all sequenced from one sample in a study of control samples from healthy donors and cancer patients. Produced via immunoSEQ multiplex PCR; TCRdb's table is partial and in-frame only. The data contain about 70,000 clones, approximately 87% of them singletons. Sequenced material: blood. These receptors were collected from a man in his fifties in good health.

This chain connects TRBV7-2 to TRBJ1-4; TRBD1 matches at 8 bases. The V segment lost 1 base and the J segment 4 bases; nucleotides outside the gene matches: 14. This CDR3 comprises 19 residues. CDR1 is SGHTA and CDR2 is FQGNSA in the germline V gene. The CDR3 region is CASSLGPWNDRGINEKLFF. CDR3 sequence (DNA): TGTGCCAGCAGCTTAGGCCCCTGGAATGACAGGGGAATTAATGAAAAACTGTTTTTT.

CDR3: CASSPRDRISGANVLTF. In DNA form, the CDR3 reads TGTGCCAGCAGCCCCCGGGACAGGATATCTGGGGCCAACGTCCTGACTTTC. The J gene is TRBJ2-6, the V gene TRBV11-3, with 8 bases lining up with TRBD1. The germline gives CDR1 SGHNT, CDR2 YENEEA. Losses at the gene ends were 5 bases for V and 1 base for J; bases not matched to a gene: 7. CDR3 length equals 17 residues.

The chain has TRBV10-3 and TRBJ2-2; unclear D gene. The germline V gene encodes CDR1 ENHRY and CDR2 SYGVKD. This CDR3 has 14 amino acids. The V end lost 10 bases, the J end lost 4 bases, and 16 bases lay between the germline ends. The chain's CDR3 is CATRREGSTGELFF. CDR3 coding DNA: TGTGCCACCAGGCGCGAAGGCAGCACCGGGGAGCTGTTTTTT.

The J gene is TRBJ2-1, the V gene TRBV30; TRBD2 is a possible D gene (5 bases). There are 11 residues in the CDR3. CDR1 is GTSNPN, CDR2 SVGIG, per germline (reference sequence). The V end was cut by 3 bases, the J end by 9 bases, with 9 bases between. CDR3 amino acids: CAWSYEGEQFF. CDR3 coding DNA: TGTGCCTGGAGCTATGAGGGTGAGCAGTTCTTC.

The CDR3 loop is CASSFAAQGAWNEQYF. In DNA, the CDR3 is TGTGCCAGCAGCTTCGCAGCACAGGGGGCTTGGAACGAGCAGTACTTC. The chain uses TRBV5-5 and TRBJ2-7; 9 bases are a match to TRBD1. J was trimmed by 5 bases and V by 2 bases; bases with no gene match: 11. The CDR3 loop spans 16 amino acids. CDR1 and CDR2 (germline): SGHKS, YYEKEE (reference sequence).

This clone has only one observation. The rearrangement links TRBV10-1 to TRBJ1-2; the D gene is possibly TRBD1 (6 bases). CDR1 WNHNN and CDR2 SYGVQD come from the germline V gene (reference sequence). V gave up 6 bases and J gave up 4 bases, with 12 bases separating them. CDR3 length: 13 amino acids. In nucleotides, the CDR3 is TGCGCCAGCAGCCTAGGGGGGAGCTATGGCTACACCTTC. Translating it yields CASSLGGSYGYTF.

The rearrangement links TRBV27 to TRBJ2-2; D may be TRBD1 (6 bases). CDR1 is MNHEY, CDR2 SMNVEV, per germline (reference sequence). The CDR3 consists of 15 residues. V was trimmed by 6 bases and J by 3 bases, leaving 14 bases between them. CDR3: CASSPSGGYTGELFF. The CDR3 nucleotides read TGTGCCAGCAGCCCTAGTGGGGGCTACACCGGGGAGCTGTTTTTT.

This chain joins TRBV24-1 and TRBJ2-7; D is possibly TRBD1 (5 bases). The V end was cut by 1 base, the J end by 4 bases, with 13 bases between. The CDR3 runs 15 residues. The V gene's germline CDR1 is KGHDR and CDR2 SFDVKD. The CDR3 DNA reads as TGTGCCACCAGTGATTTAAAGGGGCGAGCGTACGAGCAGTACTTC. Residues: CATSDLKGRAYEQYF.

In DNA, the CDR3 is TGTGCCAGCAGCCGCTCTAATGAGGAGGATACGCAGTATTTT. Translation gives CASSRSNEEDTQYF. The V gene is TRBV7-3, the J gene TRBJ2-3, with D hard to call. V gave up 5 bases and J gave up 6 bases, with 15 bases separating them. The germline CDR1 and CDR2 sequences are SGHTA and FQGTGA. This CDR3 contains 14 residues.

The rearrangement links TRBV28 to TRBJ2-5; no definite D call. The V gene lost 4 bases and the J gene lost 1 base, with 4 bases spanning the gap. The CDR3 runs 12 residues. In germline, CDR1 is MDHEN, CDR2 SYDVKM. CDR3 nucleotides: TGTGCCAGCAGTTCCTTCCAAGAGACCCAGTACTTC. Translating it yields CASSSFQETQYF.

Of note for this clone: One end of the junction is discordant with germline, which a read error may explain. This rearrangement joins TRBV7-7 to TRBJ2-5; D is undetermined. The CDR3 has 15 amino acids. Germline loops: CDR1 SSHAT, CDR2 FNYEAQ (reference sequence). In DNA form, the CDR3 reads TGTGCTAGCAGCTTAGAGGTGGTAGGGCAAGAGACCCAGTACTTC. This encodes CASSLEVVGQETQYF.

This clone was observed a single time. CDR3 protein: CASSVESSGLVTQYF. DNA for the CDR3: TGTGCCAGCAGCGTAGAATCTAGCGGTTTGGTGACCCAGTACTTC. V usage is TRBV9 and J usage is TRBJ2-5; TRBD2 matches at 7 bases. V was pared by 0 bases and J by 7 bases, with 9 bases of the junction left unmatched. The CDR3 has 15 amino acids. The germline V gene encodes CDR1 SGDLS and CDR2 YYNGEE.

The CDR3 here is CASSYDQPQHF. Written as DNA, the CDR3 is TGTGCCAGCAGTTACGATCAGCCCCAGCATTTT. The chain is built from TRBV2 and TRBJ1-5; no reliable D call. From germline, CDR1 is SNHLY and CDR2 FYNNEI. This CDR3 has 11 amino acids. V lost 5 bases and J lost 5, with 4 bases in between.

This rearrangement joins TRBV25-1 to TRBJ1-1; no firm D call. The CDR3 covers 14 residues. Trimming cost V 1 base and J 6 bases, with 12 bases left between them. The germline CDR1 and CDR2 sequences are MGHDK and SYGVNS. The DNA of the CDR3 is TGTGCCAGCAGTGAATTTGGGTCCGGAGCTGAAGCTTTCTTT. It translates to CASSEFGSGAEAFF. The full variable domain, in which reference TRBV25-1 and TRBJ1-1 provide the parts outside the CDR3, is EADIYQTPRYLVIGTGKKITLECSQTMGHDKMYWYQQDPGMELHLIHYSYGVNSTEKGDLSSESTVSRIRTEHFPLTLESARPSHTSQYLCASSEFGSGAEAFFGQGTRLTVV.

The rearrangement joins TRBV6-2 or TRBV6-3 to TRBJ2-5, with 7 bases matching TRBD2. Unmatched junction bases numbered 9, after V lost 6 bases and J lost 2 bases. Germline V lookup: CDR1 MNHEY, CDR2 SVGEGT. The CDR3 is made up of 15 amino acids. CDR3 loop: CASSPTSRQQETQYF. The CDR3 coding sequence is TGTGCCAGCAGCCCGACTAGCAGACAGCAAGAGACCCAGTACTTC.

Details on this clone: Other DNA sequences within the sample encode an identical CDR3. This sequence joins TRBV5-4 and TRBJ1-2, with 11 bases identical to TRBD1. The CDR3 consists of 15 residues. Trimming at V came to 2 bases and at J to 8 bases, leaving 8 bases not matched to a gene. The V gene's germline CDR1 is SGHNT and CDR2 YYREEE (reference sequence). The CDR3 region has the DNA TGTGCCAGCAGCTTACCGGGACAGGGGGTGGGGGGCTACACCTTC. As protein: CASSLPGQGVGGYTF.

The rearrangement joins TRBV7-9 to TRBJ2-3, with D uncertain. The V gene's germline CDR1 is SEHNR and CDR2 FQNEAQ (reference sequence). This CDR3 is 17 amino acids long. Trimming shortened V by 1 base and J by 0 bases, and 14 bases separated the two germline ends. The CDR3 sequence: CASSLVTAVLSTDTQYF. CDR3 bases: TGTGCCAGCAGCTTAGTTACTGCGGTCCTTAGCACAGATACGCAGTATTTT.

The chain links TRBV2 to TRBJ1-1; possibly TRBD1 for D (5 bases). Germline CDR1 and CDR2: SNHLY and FYNNEI. The CDR3 consists of 13 residues. Trimming cost V 8 bases and J 2 bases, with 12 bases left between them. The CDR3 region is CASYPGRNTEAFF. In nucleotides, the CDR3 is TGTGCCAGCTATCCGGGACGAAACACTGAAGCTTTCTTT.